The T cell receptor beta chain described here comes from a study of beta chain features in type 1 diabetes. As to this clone: Its target is unknown.

Study observations and caveats: Shorter TCRB CDR3s, moderately but significantly so, marked every one of the four CD4+ subsets in Type 1 diabetes patients. VDJ junctions from type 1 diabetes patients carried fewer insertions and larger deletions.

Sorted populations all had greater than 95% purity. The CDR3 loop spans 16 amino acids. The germline V gene has CDR1 SGDLS and CDR2 YYNGEE. Trimming removed 0 bases at V and 3 bases at J, with 16 bases between. Expressed TCRB transcripts were sequenced because the isolated RNA had all been reverse transcribed beforehand. Clones were read by immunoSEQ multiplex PCR, and TCRdb kept only the in-frame ones, dropping some. The profile shows 150,000 to 200,000 clones, 7.5% to 8.5% of them singletons. The specimen sequenced was central memory CD4+ T cells from blood. The V gene is TRBV9, the J gene TRBJ2-7; possible D gene TRBD1, 6 bases. This sequence originates from a young man with type 1 diabetes. The CDR3 protein is CASSVGAGAGDYEQYF. Written as DNA, the CDR3 is TGTGCCAGCAGCGTAGGCGCAGGGGCTGGTGACTACGAGCAGTACTTC.